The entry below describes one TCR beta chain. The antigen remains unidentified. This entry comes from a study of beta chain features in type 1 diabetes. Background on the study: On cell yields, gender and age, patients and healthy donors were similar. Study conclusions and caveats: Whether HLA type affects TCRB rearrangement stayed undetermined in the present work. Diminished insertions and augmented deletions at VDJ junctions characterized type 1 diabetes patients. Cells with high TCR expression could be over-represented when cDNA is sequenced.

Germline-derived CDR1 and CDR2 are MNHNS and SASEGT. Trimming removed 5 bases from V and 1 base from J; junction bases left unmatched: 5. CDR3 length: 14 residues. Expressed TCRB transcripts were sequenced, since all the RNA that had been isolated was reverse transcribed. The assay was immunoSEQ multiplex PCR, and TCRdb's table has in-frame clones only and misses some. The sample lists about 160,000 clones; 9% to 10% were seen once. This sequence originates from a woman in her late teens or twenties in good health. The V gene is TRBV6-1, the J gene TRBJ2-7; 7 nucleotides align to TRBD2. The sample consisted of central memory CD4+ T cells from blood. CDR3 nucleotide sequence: TGTGCCAGCAGTTCCAAGCGGGGATCCTACGAGCAGTACTTC. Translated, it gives CASSSKRGSYEQYF.